Listed here is a single T cell receptor (beta chain). This sample stems from a study of blood T cell repertoires in COVID-19. The wider study: Some COVID-19 samples were acute and others convalescent; all came from the United States, Italy and Spain. The analysed material was cDNA or gDNA that came from T cells, B-cell-depleted T cells, or PBMCs.

The CDR3 has 17 residues. With 2 bases clipped from V and 1 base from J, the junction kept 8 bases outside the gene matches. CDR1 and CDR2 from the germline V gene are LGHNA and YNFKEQ. Original processing methods: Using reference gene primer amplification, nucleated cell counts were estimated. Sequencing was performed with immunoSEQ multiplex PCR; in TCRdb, only in-frame clones are kept and a portion is missing. Clonal size and the V and J genes are those of that table, whereas D and trimming came from the DNA. The data contain fewer than 350,000 clones, around 85% of them singletons. The specimen was peripheral blood. This TCR derives from a woman in her thirties who had recovered from COVID-19. This rearrangement joins TRBV4-2 to TRBJ1-3; 7 bases align to TRBD1. CDR3 bases: TGTGCCAGCAGCCAAAGCAGGGGGAGCTATTCTGGAAACACCATATATTTT. It is translated as CASSQSRGSYSGNTIYF.